A selection of T cell receptor beta chains follows, all from one sample in a study of blood T cell repertoires in COVID-19. Here immunoSEQ multiplex PCR was the method, and the copy in TCRdb shows in-frame clones only, minus some. The sample lists around 140,000 clones, approximately 92% occurring once. Sequenced material: peripheral blood. These receptors were obtained from a man in his late teens or twenties with COVID-19, enrolled during active disease. Both conserved end residues are part of each CDR3. D genes are given only for firm matches. Rows give clone size only sometimes, using once, few, many, or a class for an expanded clone.

TRBJ2-7 | few | . | TRBV5-6 | TGTGCCAGCAGCTTCCTCGGACAGAATGAGCAGTACTTC | CASSFLGQNEQYF
TRBJ1-5 | . | TRBD1 | TRBV6-2/TRBV6-3 | TGTGCCAGCAGTTACCGGACAGGGTTAAGCAATCAGCCCCAGCATTTT | CASSYRTGLSNQPQHF
TRBJ2-5 | . | TRBD2 | TRBV6-5 | TGTGCCAGCAGTTACCACAGCGGGAGTTCCCGAGAGACCCAGTACTTC | CASSYHSGSSRETQYF
TRBJ2-2 | . | TRBD2 | TRBV3-1/TRBV3-2 | TGTGCCAGCAGCCAAGACCCGACCCCTGTACTAGCGGGAGGCGAGCACACCGGGGAGCTGTTTTTT | CASSQDPTPVLAGGEHTGELFF
TRBJ2-5 | . | . | TRBV10-3 | TGTGCCATCAGCCCCAGGACAGACCAAGAGACCCAGTACTTC | CAISPRTDQETQYF
TRBJ2-3 | . | TRBD2 | TRBV19 | TGTGCCAGTAGTGTGATACTATTCAGCGGGAGGGCATCAGATACGCAGTATTTT | CASSVILFSGRASDTQYF
TRBJ1-4 | . | . | TRBV5-1 | TGCGCCAGCAGCTTCGGAACAGGGTACAAAGGAGAAAAACTGTTTTTT | CASSFGTGYKGEKLFF
TRBJ1-2 | . | . | TRBV30 | TGTGCCTCCCTTCCTGGCAGGCAATCTAACTATGGCTACACCTTC | CASLPGRQSNYGYTF
TRBJ1-4 | . | TRBD1 | TRBV24-1 | TGTGCCACCAGTGGGGCCTCGACAGGGCACTTTGAGATTAATGAAAAACTGTTTTTT | CATSGASTGHFEINEKLFF
TRBJ2-7 | . | TRBD2 | TRBV3-1/TRBV3-2 | TGTGCCAGCAGCCAAGGGACTAGCGGGAGAATCGAGCAGTACTTC | CASSQGTSGRIEQYF
TRBJ2-7 | . | TRBD1 | TRBV11-2 | TGTGCCAGCAGCCTCGCCGGGACAGGGGGTTACGAGCAGTACTTC | CASSLAGTGGYEQYF
TRBJ2-7 | . | TRBD1 | TRBV29-1 | TGCAGCGTTGGGACAGGGAGGACCTACGAGCAGTACTTC | CSVGTGRTYEQYF
TRBJ2-1 | . | . | TRBV15 | TGTGCCACCAGCCCACTTAGAAGGGGGACCTACTACAATGAGCAGTTCTTC | CATSPLRRGTYYNEQFF
TRBJ2-1 | . | TRBD2 | TRBV7-8 | TGTGCCAGCAGCTTTAGCGGGGCGACGAATGAGCAGTTCTTC | CASSFSGATNEQFF
TRBJ1-6 | . | . | TRBV19 | TGTGCCAGTAGTATGAGCAGCAGCCGAGGCTATAATTCACCCCTCCACTTT | CASSMSSSRGYNSPLHF
TRBJ1-2 | . | . | TRBV6-6 | TGTGCCAGCAGCATCCCAGGGAACTATGGCTACACCTTC | CASSIPGNYGYTF
TRBJ1-2 | . | . | TRBV28 | TGTGCCAGCAGTTCTGCCTTCGGGGTCGGCTATGGCTACACCTTC | CASSSAFGVGYGYTF
TRBJ1-5 | . | . | TRBV7-2 | TGTGCCAGCAGCTTAGCGCTGGTGGAGCATAGCAATCAGCCCCAGCATTTT | CASSLALVEHSNQPQHF
TRBJ1-3 | . | . | TRBV28 | TGTGCCAGCAGTTTTCGGGGGTTCTCTGTTGGAAACACCATATATTTT | CASSFRGFSVGNTIYF
TRBJ2-7 | . | . | TRBV30 | TGTGCCTGGAGTGTAGGCGGCTACGAGCAGTACTTC | CAWSVGGYEQYF
TRBJ2-3 | . | . | TRBV4-3 | TGCGCCAGCAGCCAACCAGGTTACACAGATACGCAGTATTTT | CASSQPGYTDTQYF
TRBJ1-1 | . | . | TRBV5-6 | TGTGCCAGCAGCTTGGGGACAGTCATGAACACTGAAGCTTTCTTT | CASSLGTVMNTEAFF
TRBJ2-7 | . | TRBD1 | TRBV3-1/TRBV3-2 | TGTGCCAGCAGTCCGGGACAGGGGGCCTGGGAGCAGTACTTC | CASSPGQGAWEQYF
TRBJ1-1 | once | TRBD1 | TRBV14 | TGTGCCAGCAGCCCGACAGGGGTTATGAACACTGAAGCTTTCTTT | CASSPTGVMNTEAFF
TRBJ1-1 | . | . | TRBV11-3 | TGTGCCAGCAGCTTAGAGGTTCGGGGGATCTCTTTGAACACTGAAGCTTTCTTT | CASSLEVRGISLNTEAFF
TRBJ2-1 | . | . | TRBV28 | TGTGCCAGCAGACGTATTATGGTGGCAGGGGTCTTATCCTACAATGAGCAGTTCTTC | CASRRIMVAGVLSYNEQFF
TRBJ2-3 | . | . | TRBV27 | TGTGCCAGCAGTTTCGCTAGCGGAGGGACAAGCACAGATACGCAGTATTTT | CASSFASGGTSTDTQYF
TRBJ2-1 | . | . | TRBV28 | TGTGCCAGCAGCCCGGGACTTTCCCTGGGGTACAAGTCTGAGCAGTTCTTC | CASSPGLSLGYKSEQFF
TRBJ1-6 | once | . | TRBV7-9 | TGTGCCAGCAGCTTAGCGGAGGGAGGTTTACCCCTCCACTTT | CASSLAEGGLPLHF
TRBJ1-1 | . | TRBD1 | TRBV5-1 | TGCGCCAGCAGCTTGGGGGGACAGACCACTGAAGCTTTCTTT | CASSLGGQTTEAFF
TRBJ2-3 | . | TRBD2 | TRBV7-2 | TGTGCCAGCAGCTTAGCGGCTACTAGCGGGAGAAGCACAGATACGCAGTATTTT | CASSLAATSGRSTDTQYF